The rows below give T cell receptor beta chains drawn from one sample of a study of a mutant IDH1 vaccine in newly diagnosed glioma. Their antigens are not known. Method: immunoSEQ multiplex PCR; TCRdb's copy keeps in-frame clones and lacks some. Among 42,000 or so clones listed, roughly 80% were seen once. Sequencing used PBMCs, obtained from a glioma patient whose treatment included an IDH1 peptide vaccine. The receptor set was obtained from a woman between 50 and 59 years old with glioma. CDR3s include the opening cysteine and the closing phenylalanine or tryptophan. A D gene is named only where the DNA matches it firmly.

CDR3 length	D gene	J gene	V gene	CDR3 protein
17	TRBD1	TRBJ2-2	TRBV9	CASSVHRQGANTGELFF
14	TRBD1	TRBJ1-2	TRBV27	CASSPDRGQGGYTF
13	.	TRBJ2-7	TRBV6-6	CASTPGVAYEQYF
13	.	TRBJ2-1	TRBV27	CASGSWGNNEQFF
15	.	TRBJ1-2	TRBV5-4	CASSSLRGDDYGYTF
15	.	TRBJ1-6	TRBV28	CASSIGENYNSPLHF
11	.	TRBJ1-2	TRBV20-1	CRTRGGDGYTF
16	TRBD2	TRBJ2-1	TRBV6-1	CASREKGSGGYNEQFF
16	TRBD2	TRBJ2-3	TRBV6-4	CASSDGTSGDTDTQYF
14	.	TRBJ1-4	TRBV19	CASTLGGRGEKLFF
13	.	TRBJ1-2	TRBV11-3	CASSFTTVPGYTF
14	.	TRBJ1-1	TRBV13	CASSDEQINTEAFF
14	.	TRBJ2-1	TRBV30	CAWNGQSSYNEQFF
17	.	TRBJ1-1	TRBV4-1	CASSPHAHVQGWTEAFF
16	.	TRBJ1-2	TRBV2	CASSEGPSIPNYGYTF
14	.	TRBJ1-1	TRBV7-9	CASRPAVGNTEAFF
13	.	TRBJ1-3	TRBV7-2	CASSPPPGNTIYF